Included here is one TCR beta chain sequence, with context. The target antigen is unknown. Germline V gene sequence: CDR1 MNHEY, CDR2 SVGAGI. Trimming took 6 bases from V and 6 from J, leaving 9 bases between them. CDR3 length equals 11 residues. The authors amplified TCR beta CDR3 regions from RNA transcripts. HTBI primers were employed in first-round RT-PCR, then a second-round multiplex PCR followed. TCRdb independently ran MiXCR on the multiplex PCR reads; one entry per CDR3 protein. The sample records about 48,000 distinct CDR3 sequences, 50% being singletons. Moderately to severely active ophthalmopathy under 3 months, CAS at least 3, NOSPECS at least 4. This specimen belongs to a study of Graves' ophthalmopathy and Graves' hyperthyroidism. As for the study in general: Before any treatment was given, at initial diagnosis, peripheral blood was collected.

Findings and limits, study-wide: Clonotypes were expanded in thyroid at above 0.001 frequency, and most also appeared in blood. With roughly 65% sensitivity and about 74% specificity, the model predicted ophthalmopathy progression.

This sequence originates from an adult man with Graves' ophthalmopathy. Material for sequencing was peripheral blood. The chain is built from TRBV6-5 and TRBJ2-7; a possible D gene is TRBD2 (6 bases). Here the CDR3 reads CASSGGREQYF. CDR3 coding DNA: TGTGCCAGCAGCGGAGGGCGCGAGCAGTACTTC.